The 27 T cell receptor beta chains given below trace back to one sample, sequenced in a study of blood T cell repertoires in COVID-19. Repertoires were generated with immunoSEQ multiplex PCR, while TCRdb's copy carries only in-frame clones and drops some. The top ten hold 8.5% to 10% of the sample, which has about 45,000 clones, approximately 87% seen once. Sequencing was performed on peripheral blood. These receptors came from a human donor in a cohort sampled during active COVID-19.

V is TRBV19 and J is TRBJ2-7; TRBD2 matches at 10 bases. This CDR3 has 14 amino acids. The V gene end was trimmed by 4 bases and the J gene end by 7 bases; junction bases not matched to a gene: 7. The germline V gene encodes CDR1 LNHDA and CDR2 SQIVND (reference sequence). DNA for the CDR3: TGTGCCAGTAGTACCACACCGACTAGCGGGGAGCAGTACTTC. It codes for CASSTTPTSGEQYF.

The chain recombines TRBV3-1 (or the pseudogene TRBV3-2) with TRBJ1-2, with 7 positions matching TRBD1. The trim removed 3 bases at V and 3 bases at J, leaving 10 bases unmatched. Germline CDR1 is LGHDT and CDR2 is YNNKEL (reference sequence). The CDR3 has 16 residues. CDR3 DNA: TGTGCCAGCAGCCATCTAGACAGGGAGCAGGACTATGGCTACACCTTC. It codes for CASSHLDREQDYGYTF.

The CDR3 loop is CAWSVGRTSDGIDEQFF. Here the CDR3 DNA reads TGTGCCTGGAGTGTAGGCCGGACTAGCGATGGCATCGATGAGCAGTTCTTC. This chain joins TRBV30 and TRBJ2-1; 9 nucleotides match TRBD2. From germline, CDR1 is GTSNPN and CDR2 SVGIG (reference sequence). CDR3 length: 17 amino acids. After removal of 0 bases from V and 8 bases from J, the junction contained 14 bases not matched to a gene.

The chain couples TRBV3-1 (or the pseudogene TRBV3-2) to TRBJ2-5, with 10 bases fitting TRBD1. CDR3 length equals 16 residues. The V segment lost 0 bases and the J segment 4 bases; nucleotides outside the gene matches: 5. Germline CDR1 reads LGHDT; CDR2 reads YNNKEL (reference sequence). CDR3 sequence: CASSQDLGQGRETQYF. For the CDR3, the DNA is TGTGCCAGCAGCCAAGATCTGGGACAGGGGAGAGAGACCCAGTACTTC.

The genes are TRBV27 and TRBJ1-4; 8 bases are a match to TRBD1. Germline CDR1 and CDR2: MNHEY and SMNVEV (reference sequence). The V segment lost 5 bases and the J segment 2 bases; nucleotides outside the gene matches: 4. CDR3 length equals 15 residues. The DNA of the CDR3 is TGTGCCAGCAGTCCGCGACAGGGGACTAATGAAAAACTGTTTTTT. Its translation: CASSPRQGTNEKLFF.

The chain has TRBV2 and TRBJ2-5; 9 bases agree with TRBD2. Unmatched junction bases numbered 9, after V lost 8 bases and J lost 5 bases. This CDR3 has 14 amino acids. Germline CDR1 is SNHLY and CDR2 is FYNNEI. For the CDR3, the DNA is TGTGCCAGCTCGCGGGGGGGTGGAGGGGAGACCCAGTACTTC. Translated, it gives CASSRGGGGETQYF. Combining the CDR3 with reference TRBV2 and TRBJ2-5 gives the whole variable domain EPEVTQTPSHQVTQMGQEVILRCVPISNHLYFYWYRQILGQKVEFLVSFYNNEISEKSEIFDDQFSVERPDGSNFTLKIRSTKLEDSAMYFCASSRGGGGETQYFGPGTRLLVL.

The gene calls are TRBV3-1 (or the pseudogene TRBV3-2) and TRBJ2-5; a weak D match, TRBD2 (5 bases). Germline V gene lookup returns CDR1 LGHDT and CDR2 YNNKEL (reference sequence). The V gene lost 1 base and the J gene lost 5 bases, with 14 bases spanning the gap. This CDR3 contains 15 residues. This CDR3 reads CASSQAKGTRETQYF. The CDR3 DNA sequence: TGTGCCAGCAGCCAAGCAAAAGGAACTAGGGAGACCCAGTACTTC.

This chain links TRBV6-1 with TRBJ1-1, with D perhaps matching TRBD1 (6 bases). V was pared by 2 bases and J by 7 bases, with 14 bases between. The germline gives CDR1 MNHNS, CDR2 SASEGT. The CDR3 is 14 residues long. CDR3 bases: TGTGCCAGCAGTGAACGAACAGGGTCTCTTGAAGCTTTCTTT. Residues: CASSERTGSLEAFF.

This clone was observed a handful of times. The rearrangement uses TRBV5-6 and TRBJ2-7; D perhaps matches TRBD1 (6 bases). The CDR3 contains 16 residues. Germline V lookup: CDR1 SGHDT, CDR2 YYEEEE. V lost 4 bases and J lost 0, with 17 bases in between. CDR3 amino acids: CASSTLRTGFSYEQYF. CDR3 nucleotide sequence: TGTGCCAGCAGCACCCTTCGAACAGGGTTCTCCTACGAGCAGTACTTC.

The chain employs TRBV4-2 and TRBJ1-4, with D perhaps matching TRBD1 (6 bases). This CDR3 contains 13 residues. Trimming stripped 1 base from V and 7 bases from J, with 7 bases between. In germline, CDR1 is LGHNA, CDR2 YNFKEQ. DNA of the CDR3: TGTGCCAGCAGCCAAGCAGGGGCTGAAAAACTGTTTTTT. Amino acid sequence: CASSQAGAEKLFF.

The chain combines TRBV3-1 (or the pseudogene TRBV3-2) with TRBJ2-1; 9 nucleotides match TRBD2. The V gene end was trimmed by 2 bases and the J gene end by 10 bases; junction bases not matched to a gene: 3. This CDR3 spans 13 amino acids. Germline CDR1 and CDR2: LGHDT and YNNKEL (reference sequence). CDR3 DNA sequence: TGTGCCAGCAGCCAACTTAGCGGGGGAGAGCAGTTCTTC. This encodes CASSQLSGGEQFF.

A word on this clone: One junction end disagrees with the germline gene, perhaps due to a read error. V usage is TRBV6-1 and J usage is TRBJ1-2; tentative D call: TRBD1 (5 bases). The V gene's germline CDR1 is MNHNS and CDR2 SASEGT. The CDR3 is made up of 14 amino acids. The CDR3 DNA reads TGTGCCAGCAGTGAAGTGGGGACTAATTATGGCTACACCTTC. It translates to CASSEVGTNYGYTF.

V usage is TRBV5-4 and J usage is TRBJ2-1, with 9 bases matching TRBD1. Germline V gives CDR1 SGHNT, CDR2 YYREEE (reference sequence). V trimming: 0 bases; J trimming: 8 bases; junction bases outside the gene matches: 12. The CDR3 has 17 amino acids. The CDR3 DNA reads as TGTGCCAGCAGCTTGGCCGCTACGGGACAGGGTGGCGATGAGCAGTTCTTC. Protein sequence: CASSLAATGQGGDEQFF.

The gene calls are TRBV4-1 and TRBJ2-1, with unresolved D. The germline V gene has CDR1 MGHRA and CDR2 YSYEKL. The ends were cut back, 0 bases at V and 7 bases at J, with 16 bases in the middle. This CDR3 contains 16 residues. The CDR3 nucleotides read TGCGCCAGCAGCCAAGATATGGCTCGAAAATATAATGAGCAGTTCTTC. This codes for CASSQDMARKYNEQFF.

This chain connects TRBV7-2 to TRBJ2-5, with D maybe TRBD1 (6 bases). The CDR3 totals 16 residues. V was cut by 1 base and J by 5 bases, with 17 bases left in between. From germline, CDR1 is SGHTA and CDR2 FQGNSA. CDR3 bases: TGTGCCAGCAGCTTAGGAACAGGGTCCTATGGCGAGACCCAGTACTTC. This codes for CASSLGTGSYGETQYF.

The chain has TRBV7-9 and TRBJ1-4, with D tentatively TRBD1 (5 bases). In germline, CDR1 is SEHNR, CDR2 FQNEAQ (reference sequence). V lost 4 bases to trimming and J lost 3 bases, with 9 bases between them. This CDR3 is 14 amino acids long. This CDR3 is CASSSGTSNEKLFF. CDR3 in DNA: TGTGCCAGCAGCTCCGGGACTTCTAATGAAAAACTGTTTTTT.

The rearrangement uses TRBV5-1 and TRBJ2-3; 7 bases line up with TRBD1. From germline, CDR1 is SGHRS and CDR2 YFSETQ. V was pared by 0 bases and J by 6 bases, with 4 bases of the junction left unmatched. The CDR3 covers 14 residues. The DNA for the CDR3 is TGCGCCAGCAGCTTGGCCAGGGGGATGGATACGCAGTATTTT. Translated, it gives CASSLARGMDTQYF.

V and J are TRBV9 and TRBJ2-5; TRBD1 aligns across 7 bases. Germline V CDR1 and CDR2: SGDLS, YYNGEE. The CDR3 contains 13 residues. Trimming cost V 2 bases and J 4 bases; bases outside gene matches: 2. The CDR3: CASSVGQPETQYF. The CDR3 nucleotides read TGTGCCAGCAGCGTGGGACAGCCAGAGACCCAGTACTTC.

This CDR3 is CASSFGTGVWGELFF. DNA for the CDR3: TGTGCCAGCAGTTTCGGAACAGGGGTTTGGGGGGAGCTGTTTTTT. The chain uses TRBV27 and TRBJ2-2; 7 positions match TRBD1. After removal of 3 bases from V and 8 bases from J, the junction contained 9 bases not matched to a gene. Germline V gene data show CDR1 as MNHEY and CDR2 as SMNVEV (reference sequence). The length of the CDR3 is 15 residues.

This chain links TRBV2 with TRBJ1-2; possible D gene TRBD1, 5 bases. CDR3 length: 13 residues. V gave up 6 bases and J gave up 6 bases, with 14 bases separating them. Germline CDR1 SNHLY, CDR2 FYNNEI. CDR3 sequence: CASRVGGVDGYTF. The CDR3, as DNA: TGTGCCAGCAGGGTCGGGGGGGTGGATGGCTACACCTTC.

This clone was detected only once. This sequence joins TRBV19 and TRBJ2-7; D possibly corresponds to TRBD1 (5 bases). The CDR3 loop spans 12 amino acids. Germline V gives CDR1 LNHDA, CDR2 SQIVND (reference sequence). Trimming stripped 6 bases from V and 1 base from J, with 7 bases between. The CDR3 is CASRQGSYEQYF. The CDR3 DNA reads as TGTGCCAGTAGGCAGGGATCCTACGAGCAGTACTTC. The full variable domain, completed using reference TRBV19 and TRBJ2-7, is DGGITQSPKYLFRKEGQNVTLSCEQNLNHDAMYWYRQDPGQGLRLIYYSQIVNDFQKGDIAEGYSVSREKKESFPLTVTSAQKNPTAFYLCASRQGSYEQYFGPGTRLTVT.

V gene TRBV10-3 combines with J gene TRBJ1-2; TRBD1 matches at 9 bases. The CDR3 consists of 15 residues. CDR1 and CDR2 from the germline V gene are ENHRY and SYGVKD. V lost 2 bases to trimming and J lost 8 bases; unmatched junction nucleotides: 9. CDR3 DNA: TGTGCCATCAGTGAGCAGGACAGGGGCCCGGGAGGCTACACCTTC. It codes for CAISEQDRGPGGYTF.

This chain links TRBV27 with TRBJ1-3; 8 bases agree with TRBD1. CDR3 length: 17 residues. Germline CDR1 reads MNHEY; CDR2 reads SMNVEV (reference sequence). J gave up 0 bases and V 3 bases, and 7 bases lay outside the gene matches. The CDR3 DNA sequence: TGTGCCAGCAGTTTGTCGGCAGGGGGCCACTCTGGAAACACCATATATTTT. Encoded protein: CASSLSAGGHSGNTIYF.

The gene calls are TRBV12-5 and TRBJ2-5, with D unclear. The CDR3 totals 14 residues. Between the trimmed V and J ends, which lost 5 bases and 2 bases, there was a span of 12 bases. Germline lookup yields CDR1 LGHNT and CDR2 FRNRAP. The DNA for the CDR3 is TGTGCTAGTGGTGCACCGAACCAGCAAGAGACCCAGTACTTC. Translating gives CASGAPNQQETQYF.

The chain has TRBV9 and TRBJ2-1; 11 nucleotides align to TRBD2. V lost 6 bases, J lost 5 bases, and 7 bases stayed unmatched. This CDR3 has 15 amino acids. Germline CDR1 is SGDLS and CDR2 is YYNGEE. The chain's CDR3 is CASTPGLAGNNEQFF. The CDR3 nucleotides read TGTGCCAGCACCCCCGGACTAGCGGGCAACAATGAGCAGTTCTTC. The full variable domain, rest sourced from reference TRBV9 and TRBJ2-1, is DSGVTQTPKHLITATGQRVTLRCSPRSGDLSVYWYQQSLDQGLQFLIQYYNGEERAKGNILERFSAQQFPDLHSELNLSSLELGDSALYFCASTPGLAGNNEQFFGPGTRLTVL.

V usage is TRBV7-9 and J usage is TRBJ1-2; D possibly corresponds to TRBD1 (5 bases). V was pared by 2 bases and J by 2 bases, with 9 bases between. This CDR3 is built from 14 residues. Germline V gene sequence: CDR1 SEHNR, CDR2 FQNEAQ (reference sequence). The CDR3 loop reads CASSLSRVNYGYTF. The CDR3 bases are TGTGCCAGCAGCTTAAGCAGGGTCAACTATGGCTACACCTTC.

The CDR3 protein is CASSVGWSWGENTGELFF. The CDR3 bases are TGTGCCAGCAGCGTAGGGTGGTCGTGGGGGGAGAACACCGGGGAGCTGTTTTTT. This chain uses TRBV9 with TRBJ2-2; TRBD2 might be the D (6 bases). The CDR3 spans 18 residues. Germline CDR1 and CDR2: SGDLS and YYNGEE. With 0 bases removed from V and 1 base from J, the gap between germline ends came to 16 bases.